This entry lists 22 T cell receptor beta chains sequenced from one sample in a study of blood T cell repertoires in COVID-19. TCRdb's copy holds only in-frame clones and misses some; the assay was immunoSEQ multiplex PCR. The data hold about 97,000 clones, with around nine tenths observed a single time. Sequenced: peripheral blood. The receptors were sampled from a human donor in a cohort sampled during active COVID-19.

V gene TRBV12-5 combines with J gene TRBJ1-5; 7 nucleotides match TRBD1. Germline V gives CDR1 LGHNT, CDR2 FRNRAP. The CDR3 spans 16 residues. Unmatched junction bases numbered 3, after V lost 1 base and J lost 0 bases. For the CDR3, the DNA is TGTGCTAGTGGTTTGGAGGGACAGAGTAGCAATCAGCCCCAGCATTTT. Its protein is CASGLEGQSSNQPQHF.

This chain links TRBV29-1 with TRBJ1-1, with D possibly TRBD1 on 5 matching bases. Germline V gene sequence: CDR1 SQVTM, CDR2 ANQGSEA. With 5 bases removed from V and 0 bases from J, the gap between germline ends came to 13 bases. This CDR3 region has 14 residues. The CDR3 DNA sequence: TGCAGCGTTCGTCGGCAGGGCATGAACACTGAAGCTTTCTTT. It yields the protein CSVRRQGMNTEAFF.

The chain couples TRBV6-5 to TRBJ2-3; D not certain. V lost 6 bases to trimming and J lost 4 bases, with 11 bases between them. Germline V gene lookup returns CDR1 MNHEY and CDR2 SVGAGI. This CDR3 has 13 amino acids. The CDR3 nucleotides read TGTGCCAGCAGACACGTGCACGCAGATACGCAGTATTTT. This translates into CASRHVHADTQYF.

The rearrangement uses TRBV7-2 and TRBJ1-5; the D is unclear. The V end was cut by 5 bases, the J end by 3 bases, with 17 bases between. The CDR3 runs to 16 residues. CDR1 is SGHTA, CDR2 FQGNSA, per germline. The DNA for the CDR3 is TGTGCCAGCAGCCCTCCCTCTGGGAGGTTCAATCAGCCCCAGCATTTT. Its translation is CASSPPSGRFNQPQHF.

The rearrangement links TRBV4-2 to TRBJ2-7; D might be TRBD2 (6 bases). This CDR3 region has 17 residues. Between the trimmed V and J ends, which lost 1 base and 0 bases, there was a span of 16 bases. CDR1 is LGHNA, CDR2 YNFKEQ, per germline. CDR3 coding DNA: TGTGCCAGCAGCCAAGTGGTCGGGGGAAGGAGCTCCTACGAGCAGTACTTC. Amino acid sequence: CASSQVVGGRSSYEQYF.

The chain employs TRBV12-5 and TRBJ2-1; D may be TRBD2 (5 bases). Per germline, CDR1 LGHNT and CDR2 FRNRAP. The CDR3 is made up of 14 amino acids. Trimming took 6 bases from V and 4 from J, leaving 13 bases between them. CDR3 loop: CASGDATGYNEQFF. The CDR3 bases are TGTGCTAGTGGGGACGCAACGGGGTACAATGAGCAGTTCTTC.

The chain uses TRBV29-1 and TRBJ2-2; D is undetermined. The CDR3 extends over 14 amino acids. CDR1 is SQVTM, CDR2 ANQGSEA, per germline. V gave up 1 base and J gave up 4 bases, with 10 bases separating them. CDR3 nucleotides: TGCAGCGTTGAAGCAGAATCCGCCACCGGGGAGCTGTTTTTT. It yields the protein CSVEAESATGELFF.

The chain has TRBV19 and TRBJ2-1, with D possibly matching TRBD2 (6 bases). This CDR3 has 16 amino acids. V was trimmed by 2 bases and J by 6 bases, leaving 17 bases between them. Germline CDR1 is LNHDA and CDR2 is SQIVND (reference sequence). CDR3 bases: TGTGCCAGTAGTATATACGGGGGACCCTACAGCAATGAGCAGTTCTTC. It encodes CASSIYGGPYSNEQFF.

The chain couples TRBV10-1 to TRBJ2-7; 7 nucleotides agree with TRBD1. The germline CDR1 and CDR2 sequences are WNHNN and SYGVQD (reference sequence). This CDR3 is built from 15 residues. Trimming cost V 6 bases and J 1 base; bases outside gene matches: 9. CDR3 in DNA: TGCGCCAGCAGCCCAGAGGGGGCTCGGTCCTACGAGCAGTACTTC. Translating it yields CASSPEGARSYEQYF.

V usage is TRBV19 and J usage is TRBJ1-2, with 7 bases that match TRBD1. Germline V gene data show CDR1 as LNHDA and CDR2 as SQIVND (reference sequence). The CDR3 is made up of 14 amino acids. V was clipped by 3 bases and J by 4 bases; unmatched bases: 5. The CDR3 nucleotides are TGTGCCAGTAGTATCTTAGGACAGGTCTATGGCTACACCTTC. Residues: CASSILGQVYGYTF.

This chain joins TRBV19 and TRBJ2-2; D gene uncertain. This CDR3 has 16 residues. CDR1 is LNHDA, CDR2 SQIVND, per germline (reference sequence). The ends were cut back, 3 bases at V and 2 bases at J, with 13 bases in the middle. The CDR3 DNA reads as TGTGCCAGTAGTATCTCAACAACCGCCAACACCGGGGAGCTGTTTTTT. Translation gives CASSISTTANTGELFF.

V usage is TRBV5-1 and J usage is TRBJ2-4; TRBD2 matches at 13 bases. The CDR3 is 17 amino acids. Germline-derived CDR1 and CDR2 are SGHRS and YFSETQ. The V and J ends lost 0 bases and 7 bases, in that order; junction bases with no gene match: 7. The CDR3 DNA is TGCGCCAGCAGCTTGGGGACTAGCGGGGGAGGCGCGAACATTCAGTACTTC. Amino acid sequence: CASSLGTSGGGANIQYF.

The rearrangement links TRBV7-2 to TRBJ2-7, with 12 bases that match TRBD2. CDR1 and CDR2 from the germline V gene are SGHTA and FQGNSA. This CDR3 contains 16 residues. V trimming: 1 base; J trimming: 3 bases; junction bases outside the gene matches: 4. CDR3: CASSLGTSGTYYEQYF. The DNA of the CDR3 is TGTGCCAGCAGCTTAGGGACTAGCGGGACTTACTACGAGCAGTACTTC.

This clone has just one count. The chain employs TRBV7-4 and TRBJ2-2, with a possible D match to TRBD2 (5 bases). The CDR3 covers 15 residues. Germline CDR1 and CDR2: SGHVT and SQSDAQ. Trimming took 0 bases from V and 8 from J, leaving 13 bases between them. The CDR3 nucleotides read TGTGCCAGCAGCTTAGCGCTGGACTCGCCAGGGGAGCTGTTTTTT. Amino acid sequence: CASSLALDSPGELFF.

This CDR3 is CASSSPGINQPQHF. The CDR3 region has the DNA TGTGCCAGCAGCTCCCCGGGAATCAATCAGCCCCAGCATTTT. V is TRBV7-2 and J is TRBJ1-5; D not resolved. This CDR3 comprises 14 residues. The V end lost 4 bases, the J end lost 3 bases, and 10 bases lay between the germline ends. Germline V gene lookup returns CDR1 SGHTA and CDR2 FQGNSA.

V and J are TRBV6-5 and TRBJ1-1, with D unresolved. V lost 2 bases and J lost 1, with 8 bases in between. Germline V CDR1 and CDR2: MNHEY, SVGAGI. CDR3 length equals 14 residues. In nucleotides, the CDR3 is TGTGCCAGCAGTTACGGAGATACGAACACTGAAGCTTTCTTT. Translating it yields CASSYGDTNTEAFF.

The J gene is TRBJ1-1, the V gene TRBV6-5, with TRBD1 identical over 8 bases. V lost 7 bases, J lost 1 base, and 5 bases stayed unmatched. CDR1 and CDR2 from the germline V gene are MNHEY and SVGAGI. CDR3 length: 14 residues. The CDR3 coding sequence is TGTGCCAGCACCAGGGGGCGAGGGAACACTGAAGCTTTCTTT. Amino acids: CASTRGRGNTEAFF.

The V call is TRBV5-6, the J call TRBJ2-2; a weak D match, TRBD2 (5 bases). The germline CDR1 and CDR2 sequences are SGHDT and YYEEEE. V was shortened by 1 base and J by 1 base, with 14 bases between the two germline ends. The CDR3 extends over 17 amino acids. The CDR3 nucleotides are TGTGCCAGCAGCTTGTTCGGCGGGCTGGTGAACACCGGGGAGCTGTTTTTT. Translating it yields CASSLFGGLVNTGELFF.

This clone was seen only once. The genes are TRBV10-3 and TRBJ2-3; 13 nucleotides line up with TRBD2. Germline V CDR1 and CDR2: ENHRY, SYGVKD. J gave up 3 bases and V 5 bases, and 8 bases lay outside the gene matches. The CDR3 runs to 17 residues. In DNA form, the CDR3 reads TGTGCCATCAGTTTCTCGGGACTAGCGGGACCTACAGATACGCAGTATTTT. Its translation: CAISFSGLAGPTDTQYF.

This clone was observed a single time. This chain joins TRBV2 and TRBJ2-5; unclear D gene. Trimming took off 4 bases at V and 5 bases at J, with 11 bases between the two ends. Germline V gene data show CDR1 as SNHLY and CDR2 as FYNNEI. CDR3 size: 13 residues. CDR3 loop: CASSGADWETQYF. CDR3 DNA: TGTGCCAGCAGTGGTGCGGATTGGGAGACCCAGTACTTC.

The chain links TRBV7-6 to TRBJ2-2; 7 nucleotides match TRBD1. Germline V CDR1 and CDR2: SGHVS, FNYEAQ. V was pared by 4 bases and J by 0 bases, with 11 bases of the junction left unmatched. The CDR3 extends over 18 amino acids. This CDR3 reads CASSSIAPGQPNTGELFF. Here the CDR3 DNA reads TGTGCCAGCAGCTCAATAGCACCGGGACAGCCGAACACCGGGGAGCTGTTTTTT.

This chain connects TRBV7-9 to TRBJ2-1; D not resolved. The CDR3 length is 16 residues. V was trimmed by 5 bases and J by 6 bases, leaving 20 bases between them. Germline values: CDR1 SEHNR, CDR2 FQNEAQ (reference sequence). The CDR3 loop is CASSPLIDLSSNEQFF. The CDR3 region has the DNA TGTGCCAGCAGCCCATTAATAGATTTGTCGTCCAATGAGCAGTTCTTC.